A selection of T cell receptor beta chains follows, all from one sample in a study of T cell responses to AZD1222 COVID-19 vaccine. Generated by immunoSEQ multiplex PCR, the TCRdb table keeps only in-frame clones and is missing some. The data hold about 160,000 clones, with almost 90% observed a single time. The sequencing used peripheral blood, collected on day 0 of AZD1222 vaccination. The receptors were sampled from an adult in good health. CDR3s include the opening cysteine and the closing phenylalanine or tryptophan. Each record gives: CDR3 protein, CDR3 DNA, V gene, D gene, clone size, J gene. A D gene is named only where the DNA matches it firmly. Clone size, where shown, is once, few, many, or a class for clones that have expanded.

CSVVGTSGIGQFF | TGCAGCGTTGTAGGGACTAGCGGGATTGGGCAGTTCTTC | TRBV29-1 | TRBD2 | few | TRBJ2-1
CASSPSGGTNTEAFF | TGTGCCAGCAGTCCATCCGGGGGAACGAACACTGAAGCTTTCTTT | TRBV28 | . | . | TRBJ1-1
CASSEAGSRASTHYEQYF | TGTGCCAGCAGTGAAGCAGGGAGTAGGGCCTCAACGCACTACGAGCAGTACTTC | TRBV6-1 | . | . | TRBJ2-7
CASSFGLTGELFF | TGTGCCAGCAGCTTTGGCCTAACCGGGGAGCTGTTTTTT | TRBV7-9 | . | . | TRBJ2-2
CASSPGRLSTQYF | TGTGCCAGCAGCCCAGGGAGGTTATCGACCCAGTACTTC | TRBV7-2 | . | . | TRBJ2-5
CASSYLVTTGELFF | TGTGCCAGCAGTTATTTGGTGACCACCGGGGAGCTGTTTTTT | TRBV6-2/TRBV6-3 | . | . | TRBJ2-2
CASSLSGRNIQYF | TGTGCCAGCAGTTTATCGGGCAGAAACATTCAGTACTTC | TRBV27 | . | . | TRBJ2-4
CASSRTQGVVNF | TGTGCCAGCTCACGAACACAGGGGGTAGTAAACTTC | TRBV18 | TRBD1 | . | TRBJ2-7
CASSLENYGYTF | TGTGCCAGCAGCTTGGAGAACTATGGCTACACCTTC | TRBV5-8 | . | . | TRBJ1-2
CATRSAGDNEQFF | TGTGCCACCCGGTCGGCAGGGGACAATGAGCAGTTCTTC | TRBV24-1 | . | . | TRBJ2-1
CASSLGLRLNYGYTF | TGTGCCAGCAGTTTAGGGCTTAGGCTCAACTATGGCTACACCTTC | TRBV28 | . | . | TRBJ1-2
CASSLPQDRELWIGYTF | TGTGCCAGCAGCTTACCGCAGGACAGGGAATTATGGATTGGCTACACCTTC | TRBV7-2 | TRBD1 | . | TRBJ1-2
CASSPLRGLADSTDTQYF | TGTGCCAGCAGCCCGCTCCGGGGACTAGCAGATTCCACAGATACGCAGTATTTT | TRBV4-2 | TRBD2 | few | TRBJ2-3
CACGPGTNEKLFF | TGCGCCTGCGGGCCCGGAACTAATGAAAAACTGTTTTTT | TRBV5-1 | . | . | TRBJ1-4
CSARGSNYGYTF | TGCAGCGCCCGGGGCTCTAACTATGGCTACACCTTC | TRBV29-1 | . | few | TRBJ1-2
CASSDGQLSSYNSPLHF | TGTGCCAGCAGTGATGGGCAGCTAAGCTCCTATAATTCACCCCTCCACTTT | TRBV2 | . | . | TRBJ1-6
CASSGPGQPQHF | TGTGCCAGCAGTGGACCAGGACAGCCCCAGCATTTT | TRBV28 | . | . | TRBJ1-5
CASSRGQGGPQHF | TGTGCCAGTAGTAGGGGACAGGGAGGGCCCCAGCATTTT | TRBV19 | TRBD1 | . | TRBJ1-5
CAISESGDYGYTF | TGTGCCATCAGTGAGTCGGGGGATTATGGCTACACCTTC | TRBV10-3 | . | . | TRBJ1-2
CASSQGGEGRYTPLHF | TGCGCCAGCAGCCAAGGGGGGGAGGGCCGTTATACACCCCTCCACTTT | TRBV4-3 | . | few | TRBJ1-6
CASSLAGDSNQPQHF | TGTGCCAGCAGCTTAGCAGGGGATAGCAATCAGCCCCAGCATTTT | TRBV7-9 | . | . | TRBJ1-5
CATRRAGLFTDTQYF | TGTGCCACGAGGAGGGCAGGGTTGTTCACAGATACGCAGTATTTT | TRBV19 | . | . | TRBJ2-3
CASSLAPDRPYGYTF | TGTGCCAGCAGTTTGGCCCCCGACAGACCATATGGCTACACCTTC | TRBV6-2/TRBV6-3 | . | medium-sized | TRBJ1-2
CSASATVNTEAFF | TGCAGTGCTAGTGCGACAGTGAACACTGAAGCTTTCTTT | TRBV20-1 | . | . | TRBJ1-1
CASDDSYEQYF | TGTGCCAGCGACGACAGCTACGAGCAGTACTTC | TRBV2 | . | . | TRBJ2-7
CASSLVGSETQYF | TGTGCCAGCAGCTTAGTCGGCTCAGAGACCCAGTACTTC | TRBV11-2 | . | . | TRBJ2-5
CASSPPGVNTEAFF | TGTGCCAGCAGCCCCCCTGGGGTGAACACTGAAGCTTTCTTT | TRBV7-3 | . | . | TRBJ1-1
CASRETGQGAGEQYF | TGTGCCAGCAGGGAAACGGGACAGGGGGCTGGTGAGCAGTACTTC | TRBV5-6 | TRBD1 | . | TRBJ2-7